This T cell receptor (beta chain) was obtained from a study of technical replicates of blood from four donors (TCRdb year 2017). Libraries were constructed by the immunoSEQ multiplex PCR assay. This immuneACCESS table, as held by TCRdb, lists in-frame sequences with V and J called but not all clones. Of the missing ones, under half trace to an unresolved V gene in checked studies; the others have no known cause. For this sample the table gives tens of thousands of clones, of which roughly 96% were detected only once. The ten largest clones capture less than 0.25% of the sample. Based on the germline V gene (reference sequence), the CDR1 and CDR2 sequences are SGHNT and YYREEE. The CDR3 starts with the cysteine, ends with the phenylalanine, and has 12 residues. This entry keeps only the CDR3 DNA: 36 bases, framed from base 1. V loses 0 bases of germline sequence and J loses 7 bases, and the interval between the two ends is 4 bases.

With respect to this clone: Its cognate antigen has yet to be identified. No clone much larger than this one lies a single base away; base qualities are absent.

The chain is assembled from TRBV5-4 and TRBJ1-4; no D gene can be assigned with confidence. What was sequenced was T cells isolated from PBMCs. The sequence derives from a human donor in good health. The DNA sequence is as follows: TGTGCCAGCAGCTTGGGAGGTGAAAAACTGTTTTTT. The resulting protein is CASSLGGEKLFF.